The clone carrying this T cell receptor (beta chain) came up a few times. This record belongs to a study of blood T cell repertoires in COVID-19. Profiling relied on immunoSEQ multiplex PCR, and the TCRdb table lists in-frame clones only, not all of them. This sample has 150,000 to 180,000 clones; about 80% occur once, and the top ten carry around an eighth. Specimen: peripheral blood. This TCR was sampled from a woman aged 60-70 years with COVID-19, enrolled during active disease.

CDR3 protein: CAWRAQGLGYGYTF. CDR3 coding DNA: TGTGCCTGGAGAGCCCAGGGACTGGGTTATGGCTACACCTTC. This sequence joins TRBV30 and TRBJ1-2, with D maybe TRBD1 (5 bases). Germline V gives CDR1 GTSNPN, CDR2 SVGIG (reference sequence). The CDR3 is 14 amino acids. Between the trimmed V and J ends, which lost 3 bases and 5 bases, there was a span of 16 bases.